The clone carrying this T cell receptor (beta chain) has at least ten counts. These data are taken from a study of T cells in Graves' hyperthyroidism and ophthalmopathy. From RNA transcripts, TCR beta CDR3 regions were amplified. The primer set for the first-round RT-PCR of the TCR CDR3 was HTBI. MiXCR, applied by TCRdb to the multiplex PCR reads, yields one record per CDR3 protein. The sample holds approximately 520,000 distinct CDR3 sequences; 24% are singletons and the top ten take approximately 10%. This CDR3 has 14 amino acids. V was clipped by 3 bases and J by 5 bases, with 11 bases between them. CDR1 MNHEY and CDR2 SMNVEV come from the germline V gene (reference sequence).

The specimen was blood. V is TRBV27 and J is TRBJ1-5; no firm D call. The clonotype originates from a woman in her thirties with Graves' ophthalmopathy. CDR3 in amino acids: CASSFLGADQPQHF. CDR3 DNA sequence: TGTGCCAGCAGTTTCTTGGGCGCGGATCAGCCCCAGCATTTT.